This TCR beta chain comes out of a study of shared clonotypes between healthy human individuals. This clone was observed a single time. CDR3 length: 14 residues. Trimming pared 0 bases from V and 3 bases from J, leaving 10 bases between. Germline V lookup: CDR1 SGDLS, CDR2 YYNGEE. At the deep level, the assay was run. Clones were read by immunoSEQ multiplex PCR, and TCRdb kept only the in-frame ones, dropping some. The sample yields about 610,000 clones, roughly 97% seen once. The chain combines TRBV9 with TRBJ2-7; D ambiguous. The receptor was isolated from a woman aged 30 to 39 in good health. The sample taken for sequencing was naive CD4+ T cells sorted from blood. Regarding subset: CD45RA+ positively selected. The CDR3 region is CASSVAMNSYEQYF. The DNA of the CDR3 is TGTGCCAGCAGCGTAGCTATGAACAGCTACGAGCAGTACTTC.